This T cell receptor (beta chain) comes out of a study of beta chain features in type 1 diabetes. Study-wide results and limits: TCRB CDR3s from Type 1 diabetes patients were moderately but significantly shorter in all four CD4+ subsets.

cDNA synthesis used the whole RNA isolate, giving expressed TCRB sequences. Only in-frame clones appear in the TCRdb table, and some are missing; sequencing was by immunoSEQ multiplex PCR. The sample consists of a few hundred thousand clones, around 9.6% of them appearing once. Note on this clone: Its specificity is unknown.

Looked up from germline, CDR1 is SGHAT and CDR2 is FQNNGV. The CDR3 length is 14 residues. V lost 0 bases to trimming and J lost 0 bases, with 5 bases between them. This sequence joins TRBV11-2 and TRBJ2-5; D unresolved. The receptor's source is a man aged 25-45 years with type 1 diabetes. Sample: central memory CD4+ T cells from blood. The CDR3, as DNA: TGTGCCAGCAGCTTAGACAGGTACCAAGAGACCCAGTACTTC. This encodes CASSLDRYQETQYF.